The 9 T cell receptor beta chains below come from one sample, sequenced in a study of cytomegalovirus exposure and HLA in healthy donors (dated by TCRdb to the late 2010s). Libraries were built with the immunoSEQ multiplex PCR assay. TCRdb re-hosts the immuneACCESS table, in-frame sequences only. Its copies lack some clones; in the studies checked, an unresolved V gene accounts for under half of them, and the cause for the rest is not known. Here the sample has 140,000 to 150,000 clones; approximately 94% occur a single time. About 2% of the sample belongs to the ten largest clones. The sequenced material came from PBMCs. The source is a man aged 18 to 30 in good health and CMV-seropositive.

V gene TRBV29-1 combines with J gene TRBJ1-1, with D possibly matching TRBD1 (5 bases). The V gene lost 7 bases and the J gene lost 0 bases, with 12 bases spanning the gap. Germline CDR1 reads SQVTM; CDR2 reads ANQGSEA. The CDR3 runs 13 residues. CDR3 sequence: CSADKGLNTEAFF. Here the CDR3 DNA reads TGCAGCGCAGATAAGGGGCTGAACACTGAAGCTTTCTTT.

Concerning this clone itself: Additional DNA sequences in this sample encode the identical CDR3. CDR3 residues: CASSPGQGNQPQHF. The DNA of the CDR3 is TGCGCCAGCAGCCCGGGACAGGGAAACCAGCCCCAGCATTTT. V is TRBV5-1 and J is TRBJ1-5, with 9 bases fitting TRBD1. Germline V gives CDR1 SGHRS, CDR2 YFSETQ. V lost 4 bases to trimming and J lost 7 bases; unmatched junction nucleotides: 6. The CDR3 is 14 residues long.

As DNA, the CDR3 is TGCGCCAGCAGCCAAGCCCACCTAGCGGGAGGGACCCAAGAGACCCAGTACTTC. This encodes CASSQAHLAGGTQETQYF. This chain uses TRBV4-1 with TRBJ2-5; 12 nucleotides agree with TRBD2. Germline lookup yields CDR1 MGHRA and CDR2 YSYEKL. Trimming at V came to 1 base and at J to 1 base, leaving 7 bases not matched to a gene. This CDR3 is 18 amino acids long.

The chain combines TRBV7-9 with TRBJ2-1; 7 nucleotides match TRBD2. The CDR3 has 12 amino acids. Trimming removed 11 bases from V and 7 bases from J; junction bases left unmatched: 8. CDR1 and CDR2 (germline): SEHNR, FQNEAQ (reference sequence). In nucleotides, the CDR3 is TGTGCCTGGGGAGGGCCGAGGAATGAGCAGTTCTTC. Its protein is CAWGGPRNEQFF.

The genes are TRBV28 and TRBJ2-7; weak D call: TRBD1 (6 bases). CDR1 is MDHEN and CDR2 is SYDVKM in the germline V gene. The CDR3 has 15 residues. Between the trimmed V and J ends, which lost 7 bases and 6 bases, there was a span of 22 bases. CDR3 residues: CASKLGATGSTEQYF. The CDR3, as DNA: TGTGCCAGCAAACTTGGGGCTACAGGGAGTACCGAGCAGTACTTC. The whole variable domain, remainder taken from reference TRBV28 and TRBJ2-7, is DVKVTQSSRYLVKRTGEKVFLECVQDMDHENMFWYRQDPGLGLRLIYFSYDVKMKEKGDIPEGYSVSREKKERFSLILESASTNQTSMYLCASKLGATGSTEQYFGPGTRLTVT.

This rearrangement joins TRBV10-2 to TRBJ1-2; 7 bases match TRBD1. The CDR3 sequence is 15 residues long. Germline loops: CDR1 WSHSY, CDR2 SAAADI. After removal of 1 base from V and 7 bases from J, the junction contained 9 bases not matched to a gene. The CDR3 here is CASSEWDSPRSGYTF. DNA of the CDR3: TGCGCCAGCAGTGAGTGGGACAGTCCTCGAAGTGGCTACACCTTC.

This chain uses TRBV4-2 with TRBJ2-7; 15 nucleotides agree with TRBD2. V lost 6 bases to trimming and J lost 1 base; unmatched junction nucleotides: 10. Germline V lookup: CDR1 LGHNA, CDR2 YNFKEQ. The CDR3 extends over 18 amino acids. The CDR3 DNA sequence: TGTGCCAGCAGAGACGGGACTAGCGGGAGGAAACTTTCCTACGAGCAGTACTTC. This sequence encodes CASRDGTSGRKLSYEQYF.

The CDR3, as DNA: TGTGCCAGCAGCCAAGATTGGGCGGGGGGGATAGCGGGAGTATACGAGCAGTACTTC. Its translation is CASSQDWAGGIAGVYEQYF. The chain joins TRBV4-2 to TRBJ2-7; 9 bases map to TRBD2. Germline lookup yields CDR1 LGHNA and CDR2 YNFKEQ. The ends lost 0 bases at V and 4 bases at J; junction bases unmatched: 16. This CDR3 has 19 amino acids.

This chain connects TRBV7-2 to TRBJ2-7; D is unresolved. The V gene's germline CDR1 is SGHTA and CDR2 FQGNSA. V gave up 3 bases and J gave up 6 bases, with 18 bases separating them. The CDR3 has 15 amino acids. The chain's CDR3 is CASSFSVSLYGEQYF. CDR3 DNA: TGTGCCAGCAGCTTTTCGGTCTCTCTTTATGGCGAGCAGTACTTC. The complete variable domain, with remaining parts taken from reference TRBV7-2 and TRBJ2-7, reads GAGVSQSPSNKVTEKGKDVELRCDPISGHTALYWYRQSLGQGLEFLIYFQGNSAPDKSGLPSDRFSAERTGGSVSTLTIQRTQQEDSAVYLCASSFSVSLYGEQYFGPGTRLTVT.